The 12 T cell receptor beta chains listed next were all sequenced from one sample in a study of blood T cell repertoires in COVID-19. Only in-frame clones appear in the TCRdb table, and some are missing; sequencing was by immunoSEQ multiplex PCR. Among around 130,000 clones listed, about 80% were seen once. The sample was peripheral blood. Receptors were obtained from a woman aged 50 to 65 with acute or convalescent COVID-19.

The J gene is TRBJ2-7, the V gene TRBV28, with 10 nucleotides matching TRBD1. From germline, CDR1 is MDHEN and CDR2 SYDVKM. The junction had 9 bases not matched to a gene; V was cut back by 2 bases and J by 5 bases. This CDR3 is 16 amino acids long. The CDR3 loop is CASSLLGGQGLHEQYF. For the CDR3, the DNA is TGTGCCAGCAGTTTACTAGGGGGACAGGGGTTACACGAGCAGTACTTC.

Here the CDR3 reads CASGLVLSTARNTEAFF. The CDR3 nucleotides read TGTGCTAGTGGTTTGGTATTATCGACAGCAAGGAACACTGAAGCTTTCTTT. The rearrangement links TRBV12-5 to TRBJ1-1, with D perhaps matching TRBD1 (5 bases). Germline loops: CDR1 LGHNT, CDR2 FRNRAP. V lost 0 bases and J lost 1, with 15 bases in between. This CDR3 spans 17 amino acids.

This sequence joins TRBV11-2 and TRBJ2-1; 9 bases match TRBD1. With 5 bases clipped from V and 4 bases from J, the junction kept 9 bases outside the gene matches. CDR1 SGHAT and CDR2 FQNNGV come from the germline V gene. The CDR3 is 16 amino acids. The CDR3 region has the DNA TGTGCCAGCAGCCGGATCCGGGACAGGGTATACAATGAGCAGTTCTTC. Residues: CASSRIRDRVYNEQFF. The full variable domain, in which reference TRBV11-2 and TRBJ2-1 provide the parts outside the CDR3, is EAGVAQSPRYKIIEKRQSVAFWCNPISGHATLYWYQQILGQGPKLLIQFQNNGVVDDSQLPKDRFSAERLKGVDSTLKIQPAKLEDSAVYLCASSRIRDRVYNEQFFGPGTRLTVL.

This chain uses TRBV28 with TRBJ1-6; D gene unclear. CDR3 length: 16 amino acids. Trimming stripped 2 bases from V and 8 bases from J, with 16 bases between. Germline-derived CDR1 and CDR2 are MDHEN and SYDVKM. The CDR3 region has the DNA TGTGCCAGCAGTTTACCCCATGAGAGGTGGGATTCACCCCTCCACTTT. It is translated as CASSLPHERWDSPLHF.

In its sample, this clone was seen a few times. The CDR3 DNA follows: TGCAGTGCTAGTACCCCAGGGTCCTACAATGAGCAGTTCTTC. It translates to CSASTPGSYNEQFF. The rearrangement links TRBV20-1 to TRBJ2-1; TRBD1 is a possible D gene (5 bases). Germline V CDR1 and CDR2: DFQATT, SNEGSKA (reference sequence). The V end lost 3 bases, the J end lost 1 base, and 10 bases lay between the germline ends. CDR3 length: 14 residues.

Here the CDR3 reads CAISRTSGGTDTQYF. The CDR3 DNA sequence: TGTGCCATCAGTAGGACTAGCGGGGGCACAGATACGCAGTATTTT. V is TRBV10-3 and J is TRBJ2-3; 12 nucleotides match TRBD2. From germline, CDR1 is ENHRY and CDR2 SYGVKD. The CDR3 runs 15 residues. J gave up 1 base and V 5 bases, and 1 base lay outside the gene matches.

J is TRBJ1-4 and V is TRBV15; maybe TRBD1 (5 bases). Germline CDR1 LNHNV, CDR2 YYDKDF (reference sequence). This CDR3 comprises 16 residues. The V end was cut by 1 base, the J end by 4 bases, with 13 bases between. In nucleotides, the CDR3 is TGTGCCACCAGCAGAGCGAGGGAGGGGATTAATGAAAAACTGTTTTTT. Residues: CATSRAREGINEKLFF.

The chain combines TRBV28 with TRBJ1-1; 8 bases align to TRBD1. Per germline, CDR1 MDHEN and CDR2 SYDVKM. This CDR3 has 14 amino acids. Unmatched junction bases numbered 5, after V lost 7 bases and J lost 1 base. CDR3 coding DNA: TGTGCCAGCAACACAGGGACAGGGAACACTGAAGCTTTCTTT. Translated: CASNTGTGNTEAFF.

The chain combines TRBV5-1 with TRBJ1-1; D might be TRBD1 (6 bases). Trimming took 2 bases from V and 9 from J, leaving 17 bases between them. The CDR3 has 14 residues. CDR1 is SGHRS, CDR2 YFSETQ, per germline. CDR3 protein: CASSFGGAQVQAFF. The CDR3 DNA follows: TGCGCCAGCAGCTTCGGGGGGGCGCAGGTGCAAGCTTTCTTT.

The rearrangement joins TRBV6-1 to TRBJ2-1; TRBD2 matches 9 bases. V lost 1 base and J lost 2; bases outside the gene matches: 0. CDR1 MNHNS and CDR2 SASEGT come from the germline V gene. This CDR3 has 15 residues. CDR3 sequence reads: CASSEGLAAYNEQFF. The CDR3 DNA sequence: TGTGCCAGCAGTGAAGGACTAGCGGCCTACAATGAGCAGTTCTTC.

The rearrangement joins TRBV10-3 to TRBJ2-3; the D gene is possibly TRBD2 (5 bases). Trimming took off 5 bases at V and 3 bases at J, with 9 bases between the two ends. The CDR3 is 13 amino acids. CDR1 and CDR2 from the germline V gene are ENHRY and SYGVKD. DNA of the CDR3: TGTGCCATCAGTCAAGAGGGAACAGATACGCAGTATTTT. Amino acid sequence: CAISQEGTDTQYF.

This chain connects TRBV7-6 to TRBJ1-6, with 8 bases identical to TRBD1. J lost 9 bases, V lost 1 base, and 2 bases had no gene match. Per the germline V gene, CDR1 is SGHVS and CDR2 is FNYEAQ. CDR3 length: 14 residues. The CDR3 reads CASSLGDRGSPLHF. CDR3 nucleotides: TGTGCCAGCAGCTTAGGAGACAGGGGTTCACCCCTCCACTTT.